This paragraph covers one T cell receptor beta chain sequence. The data are from a study of cytomegalovirus exposure and HLA in healthy donors. Vbeta (60) and Jbeta (13) primers were used in the PCR. Some clones are missing from TCRdb's copy, which holds only in-frame ones; the method was immunoSEQ multiplex PCR. The sample carries 150,000 to 200,000 clones, around four fifths recorded once. This TCR was recovered from a boy between 2 and 10 years old in good health and CMV-seronegative. Material: PBMCs.

DNA for the CDR3: TGTGCCAGCAGTTTACATGGACTAGCGGGGTCCTACGAGCAGTACTTC. It translates to CASSLHGLAGSYEQYF. The chain links TRBV27 to TRBJ2-7; 12 nucleotides line up with TRBD2. Germline V lookup: CDR1 MNHEY, CDR2 SMNVEV (reference sequence). The V segment lost 2 bases and the J segment 1 base; nucleotides outside the gene matches: 3. The CDR3 is made up of 16 amino acids.